These 26 T cell receptor beta chains share one sample of origin, sequenced in a study of blood T cells in healthy people across ages. A second about 7 to 12 cycle PCR used barcoded and J-beta primers. Via MiXCR, TCRdb re-called the 5' RACE reads, giving one row per CDR3 protein. The sample has about 900,000 distinct CDR3 sequences, approximately 59% seen once. The specimen was blood. These receptors came from a man aged 30-40 years in good health.

This chain connects TRBV6-2 or TRBV6-3 to TRBJ2-1; TRBD2 matches at 8 bases. V lost 3 bases, J lost 7 bases, and 8 bases stayed unmatched. The CDR3 contains 15 residues. The germline V gene has CDR1 MNHEY and CDR2 SVGEGT. The CDR3 protein is CASSYQPGTSNEQFF. The DNA of the CDR3 is TGTGCCAGCAGTTATCAACCCGGGACTAGTAATGAGCAGTTCTTC.

Only a few counts were recorded for this clonotype. V gene TRBV29-1 combines with J gene TRBJ2-3, with unresolved D. Germline V gene lookup returns CDR1 SQVTM and CDR2 ANQGSEA. The CDR3 extends over 12 amino acids. V lost 4 bases and J 2 bases, leaving 7 bases between the germline ends. CDR3: CSVGAATDTQYF. The CDR3 DNA sequence: TGCAGCGTTGGGGCCGCCACAGATACGCAGTATTTT.

The J gene is TRBJ1-2, the V gene TRBV20-1, with 9 bases aligning to TRBD1. The CDR3 loop spans 14 amino acids. Per the germline V gene, CDR1 is DFQATT and CDR2 is SNEGSKA (reference sequence). J lost 5 bases, V lost 6 bases, and 10 bases had no gene match. CDR3 loop: CSAPKGQGRYGYTF. CDR3 bases: TGCAGTGCACCAAAGGGACAGGGAAGGTATGGCTACACCTTC.

The V and J genes are TRBV7-2 and TRBJ2-7; 10 bases map to TRBD2. Germline V CDR1 and CDR2: SGHTA, FQGNSA. Trimming at V came to 4 bases and at J to 2 bases, leaving 5 bases not matched to a gene. This CDR3 region has 15 residues. CDR3 in amino acids: CASSSGSGGAYEQYF. CDR3 nucleotide sequence: TGTGCCAGCAGCTCCGGAAGCGGGGGGGCCTACGAGCAGTACTTC.

The chain has TRBV11-2 and TRBJ2-5; D not certain. V dropped 4 bases and J dropped 4 bases, with 10 bases sitting between them. The CDR3 length is 13 residues. Per the germline V gene, CDR1 is SGHAT and CDR2 is FQNNGV. The CDR3 spells CASSWVGLETQYF. The DNA for the CDR3 is TGTGCCAGCAGCTGGGTGGGCCTAGAGACCCAGTACTTC. The full variable domain, its missing parts supplied by reference TRBV11-2 and TRBJ2-5, is EAGVAQSPRYKIIEKRQSVAFWCNPISGHATLYWYQQILGQGPKLLIQFQNNGVVDDSQLPKDRFSAERLKGVDSTLKIQPAKLEDSAVYLCASSWVGLETQYFGPGTRLLVL.

This clonotype appeared a single time. The V call is TRBV7-2, the J call TRBJ2-1, with D possibly matching TRBD2 (6 bases). The CDR3 extends over 14 amino acids. V lost 7 bases to trimming and J lost 0 bases, with 10 bases between them. Looked up from germline, CDR1 is SGHTA and CDR2 is FQGNSA. The CDR3 is CASTAGISYNEQFF. The CDR3 nucleotides are TGTGCCAGCACCGCGGGGATCTCCTACAATGAGCAGTTCTTC.

The chain uses TRBV12-3 or TRBV12-4 and TRBJ2-5, with D maybe TRBD1 (6 bases). The V and J ends lost 1 base and 1 base respectively, with 10 bases between them. The CDR3 is made up of 15 amino acids. CDR3 protein: CASSLGRGSQETQYF. In nucleotides, the CDR3 is TGTGCCAGCAGTTTAGGCAGGGGAAGCCAAGAGACCCAGTACTTC.

This sequence joins TRBV29-1 and TRBJ1-2, with D possibly matching TRBD1 (6 bases). Trimming removed 6 bases from V and 7 bases from J, with 15 bases in between. CDR1 and CDR2 (germline): SQVTM, ANQGSEA. The CDR3 contains 12 residues. CDR3 region: CSVEGTISGYTF. Written as DNA, the CDR3 is TGCAGCGTGGAGGGGACAATATCTGGCTACACCTTC.

Only a few counts were recorded for this clonotype. The chain uses TRBV9 and TRBJ2-1; no clear D gene. Germline loops: CDR1 SGDLS, CDR2 YYNGEE. The CDR3 is 11 residues long. The V gene lost 0 bases and the J gene lost 7 bases, with 2 bases spanning the gap. Here the CDR3 DNA reads TGTGCCAGCAGCGTAGAAAATGAGCAGTTCTTC. This translates into CASSVENEQFF.

This clonotype showed up just a few times. The chain couples TRBV18 to TRBJ2-1, with D perhaps TRBD1 (6 bases). The V and J ends lost 2 bases and 7 bases respectively, with 9 bases between them. CDR1 and CDR2 (germline): KGHSH, LQKENI. The CDR3 runs to 13 residues. The CDR3 is CASSPGTNNEQFF. The CDR3 coding sequence is TGTGCCAGCTCACCAGGGACAAATAATGAGCAGTTCTTC.

The V call is TRBV4-2, the J call TRBJ2-1, with 9 bases matching TRBD1. Per the germline V gene, CDR1 is LGHNA and CDR2 is YNFKEQ. Trimming removed 0 bases from V and 2 bases from J; junction bases left unmatched: 2. This CDR3 contains 16 residues. CDR3 sequence: CASSQDRDRAYNEQFF. The CDR3 DNA reads TGTGCCAGCAGCCAAGATCGGGACAGGGCCTACAATGAGCAGTTCTTC.

The gene calls are TRBV24-1 and TRBJ2-7, with 7 nucleotides matching TRBD1. V was clipped by 5 bases and J by 6 bases; unmatched bases: 9. The CDR3 contains 14 residues. CDR1 and CDR2 from the germline V gene are KGHDR and SFDVKD. For the CDR3, the DNA is TGTGCCACCAGTGGTCGGATGAACAGGGGCGAGCAGTACTTC. Its translation: CATSGRMNRGEQYF.

With respect to this clonotype: Its ends do not fully match the called genes, so a read error is possible. The CDR3 DNA reads as TGTGCCAGCAGTTTTTCTACTTCCTCAGCGGGGTACTTT. Translated: CASSFSTSSAGYF. J is TRBJ2-7 and V is TRBV27; 7 bases are shared with TRBD2. The germline gives CDR1 MNHEY, CDR2 SMNVEV (reference sequence). The CDR3 has 13 residues.

The sample holds a few counts of this clonotype. This sequence joins TRBV15 and TRBJ2-3; the match to TRBD2 covers 12 bases. This CDR3 is built from 16 residues. Trimming at V came to 5 bases and at J to 0 bases, leaving 3 bases not matched to a gene. Germline V gene lookup returns CDR1 LNHNV and CDR2 YYDKDF (reference sequence). CDR3 nucleotide sequence: TGTGCCACCAGCCGTGGACTAGCGGGGAGCACAGATACGCAGTATTTT. Translated, it gives CATSRGLAGSTDTQYF.

The chain has TRBV20-1 and TRBJ2-7; D is uncertain. Trimming pared 3 bases from V and 3 bases from J, leaving 9 bases between. The germline V gene has CDR1 DFQATT and CDR2 SNEGSKA (reference sequence). The CDR3 has 12 amino acids. In DNA, the CDR3 is TGCAGTGCTAGTAAGGGTGTCTACGAGCAGTACTTC. Its protein product is CSASKGVYEQYF.

The chain is built from TRBV7-2 and TRBJ2-7; D gene uncertain. V dropped 1 base and J dropped 3 bases, with 13 bases sitting between them. Germline V gene data show CDR1 as SGHTA and CDR2 as FQGNSA. The CDR3 sequence is 15 residues long. The CDR3 reads CASSLDSGRIYEQYF. CDR3 nucleotides: TGTGCCAGCAGCTTAGACTCTGGACGGATCTACGAGCAGTACTTC.

V and J are TRBV5-6 and TRBJ1-3; no firm D call. Germline CDR1 reads SGHDT; CDR2 reads YYEEEE. The CDR3 consists of 13 residues. Trimming took 4 bases from V and 0 from J, leaving 5 bases between them. The CDR3 bases are TGTGCCAGCAGCCGACTCTCTGGAAACACCATATATTTT. Translation gives CASSRLSGNTIYF.

This rearrangement joins TRBV27 to TRBJ1-1; 8 bases match TRBD1. Trimming cost V 2 bases and J 8 bases; bases outside gene matches: 7. Germline CDR1 MNHEY, CDR2 SMNVEV (reference sequence). The CDR3 runs to 14 residues. The CDR3 DNA reads as TGTGCCAGCAGTTTAGTTCCAGGGGGCCGAGAAGCTTTCTTT. This sequence encodes CASSLVPGGREAFF.

This clonotype was detected only a few times. V and J are TRBV20-1 and TRBJ1-5; tentative D call: TRBD1 (5 bases). The V gene's germline CDR1 is DFQATT and CDR2 SNEGSKA (reference sequence). The CDR3 extends over 16 amino acids. V lost 3 bases to trimming and J lost 1 base, with 16 bases between them. This chain's CDR3 is CSARSSTDSSNQPQHF. CDR3 nucleotides: TGCAGTGCTAGGTCCTCAACAGACAGCAGCAATCAGCCCCAGCATTTT.

This clonotype was recorded at least ten times. The chain couples TRBV23-1 to TRBJ2-1; D gene ambiguous. TRBV23-1 is labeled an ORF, and its function is uncertain. V gave up 2 bases and J gave up 5 bases, with 10 bases separating them. The CDR3 sequence is 14 residues long. CDR3 nucleotide sequence: TGCGCCAGCAGTCAACAAGCCGGACACAATGAGCAGTTCTTC. It encodes CASSQQAGHNEQFF.

The chain couples TRBV21-1 to TRBJ2-7; the D segment call TRBD1 is taken from the table without a DNA check. The DNA end is a closer match to TRBJ2-4, so the J assignment may be wrong. TRBV21-1 corresponds to a pseudogene. The CDR3 totals 12 residues. The CDR3 coding sequence is TGTGCCAGCGGTACAGGGGTGGACATTCAGTACTTC. It is translated as CASGTGVDIQYF.

The chain employs TRBV9 and TRBJ1-2, with unresolved D. In germline, CDR1 is SGDLS, CDR2 YYNGEE. V lost 2 bases, J lost 3 bases, and 8 bases lay in between. The CDR3 is made up of 13 amino acids. The CDR3 reads CASSVGADYGYTF. The CDR3 DNA sequence: TGTGCCAGCAGCGTGGGTGCGGACTATGGCTACACCTTC.

V gene TRBV20-1 combines with J gene TRBJ1-4, with a tentative D call TRBD1 (5 bases). The germline V and J ends were trimmed by 3 bases and 8 bases, with 19 bases remaining between them. CDR1 and CDR2 from the germline V gene are DFQATT and SNEGSKA (reference sequence). The CDR3 length is 15 residues. Here the CDR3 DNA reads TGCAGTGCTAGCGGTGTTGGGGGAACCGGGGAAAAACTGTTTTTT. Translating gives CSASGVGGTGEKLFF.

This clonotype was seen ten or more times. The chain uses TRBV4-1 and TRBJ2-5, with TRBD2 matching 8 bases. CDR1 is MGHRA, CDR2 YSYEKL, per germline. The CDR3 is 18 residues long. The junction had 12 bases not matched to a gene; V was cut back by 1 base and J by 2 bases. CDR3 region: CASSQARGFSGDQETQYF. DNA for the CDR3: TGCGCCAGCAGCCAAGCCCGTGGGTTTAGCGGGGATCAAGAGACCCAGTACTTC.

DNA for the CDR3: TGCGCCAGCAGAGTAGGAGTAAAAGCAACTAATGAAAAACTGTTTTTT. Translated, it gives CASRVGVKATNEKLFF. The chain recombines TRBV5-1 with TRBJ1-4; no clear D. This CDR3 contains 16 residues. Germline CDR1 SGHRS, CDR2 YFSETQ. V was trimmed by 5 bases and J by 0 bases, leaving 14 bases between them.

This clonotype was observed at least ten times. This chain joins TRBV29-1 and TRBJ2-4; D is perhaps TRBD2 (7 bases). The CDR3 extends over 14 amino acids. In germline, CDR1 is SQVTM, CDR2 ANQGSEA. V was shortened by 3 bases and J by 6 bases, with 15 bases between the two germline ends. This chain's CDR3 is CSVEWEGGGNIQYF. CDR3 coding DNA: TGCAGCGTTGAGTGGGAGGGAGGGGGAAACATTCAGTACTTC.